The clone carrying this T cell receptor (beta chain) was observed at least ten times. Unsorted bulk tissue, roughly 20-34 mg of it, served as the source for co-extraction of RNA and DNA. Starting from 450 to 500 ng of total RNA, TCR beta cDNA was produced with a primer in the constant region. Slightly modified ARM-PCR, run as three nested multiplex PCR rounds, produced the TCR beta libraries. Forward primers for TRBV1-TRBV30 and a C-beta reverse primer served the first two PCR rounds, at about 9 cycles each. A single record per CDR3 protein comes from TCRdb applying MiXCR to the multiplex PCR reads. This repertoire shows approximately 30,000 distinct CDR3 sequences, about 82% found once; its top ten account for roughly a third. This sample is drawn from a study of tumor-infiltrating lymphocytes in primary liver carcinoma. V lost 6 bases, J lost 3 bases, and 12 bases lay in between. The CDR3 is 14 residues long. Germline CDR1 is MDHEN and CDR2 is SYDVKM.

Source material: liver tumor tissue from sampling region 5. Documented subset: tumor region T5, tumor centre. The TCR comes from a man aged 35-49 years with primary liver carcinoma and hepatitis B virus infection. The V gene is TRBV28, the J gene TRBJ1-5, with a tentative D call TRBD1 (5 bases). The CDR3 loop is CASREGEVNQPQHF. CDR3 DNA: TGTGCCAGCAGAGAAGGGGAAGTCAATCAGCCCCAGCATTTT.